The entry that follows covers one TCR beta chain sequence. This sample is part of a study of blood T cell repertoires in COVID-19. Study as a whole: In each case, the material was cDNA or gDNA derived from T cells, B-cell-depleted T cells, or PBMCs.

Germline assignment: CDR1 MDHEN and CDR2 SYDVKM. Trimming shortened V by 6 bases and J by 4 bases, and 16 bases separated the two germline ends. The CDR3 loop spans 15 amino acids. Per the authors' pipeline: How many nucleated cells were present was estimated from reference gene primer amplification. The data were produced by immunoSEQ multiplex PCR, yet TCRdb's version contains in-frame clones alone and is incomplete. That table is the source of V, J and clone size, and D and trimming were worked out from the DNA. The sample lists under 200,000 clones, over 80% occurring once. The TCR comes from a woman aged 55-69 years with acute or convalescent COVID-19. The V gene is TRBV28, the J gene TRBJ1-3; possible D gene TRBD1, 6 bases. The sample consisted of peripheral blood. The CDR3 protein is CASSPLGGLGNTIYF. The CDR3, as DNA: TGTGCCAGCAGCCCTTTAGGGGGTCTAGGAAACACCATATATTTT.